This T cell receptor (beta chain) was profiled in a study of cytomegalovirus exposure and HLA in healthy donors (dated by TCRdb to about 2017). Study-level background: In an earlier analysis of around 540 of the donors, 276 Gb of sequence data and about 110 million unique TCR beta sequences from approximately 180 million T cells were reported. A later genetic analysis used genome-wide SNP genotypes for about 60% of the 666 donors, treating that subset as a discovery cohort. Class I and class II HLA loci were covered by the typing at four-digit resolution. The study profiled the T cell repertoires of under 700 subjects by immunosequencing and related them to cytomegalovirus serostatus. Rather than drawing on any new phenotypic data, the later analysis identified candidate immune exposures from TCR beta sequences and the way those sequences occurred across donors. All discovery cohort repertoires had been generated on a single sequencing platform. Along with the roughly 670-subject first cohort, a separate validation cohort of over a hundred different subjects was used. The study aimed to test whether cataloging public T cell receptors could reveal signatures of past pathogen exposure. Typing coverage differed by locus: A, B, C, DRB1 and DQB1 were typed in roughly 620-630 donors, DQA1 in 522, DPA1 in 600 to 610, and DPB1 in just under 480. Donor age, sex, ethnicity and CMV serostatus were compiled alongside the repertoire data. To decide whether each TCR beta V gene segment behaved as functional or pseudogenic, an earlier analysis of some 580 of the donors relied on high-throughput TCR beta sequencing. The genetic ancestry cluster associated with self-reported Caucasian donors included around 76% of the 398 genotyped donors. Across 300 to 500 genotyped donors of the cohort, an average of approximately 240,000 unique TCR beta nucleotide sequences per donor were sequenced, and around 19% of those sequences were non-productive. About five DR-DQ haplotypes were handled as single units for association and clustering, since linkage in the cohort was strong. An early release that covered roughly 600 HLA-typed donors contained approximately 290 gigabases of sequencing data and approximately 85 million unique TCR sequences. To predict cytomegalovirus infection status, the study combined high-throughput TCR immunosequencing, statistical association of individual TCRs with disease status, and machine learning. To study patterns of TCR occurrence, a later analysis re-analyzed previously published TCR beta repertoires from around 670 donors and added high-resolution HLA genotyping. General study outcomes and caveats: The study listed 164 TCR beta chains as associated with cytomegalovirus. In this cohort, only TCR beta chains were sequenced, and detectable features were limited by the absence of alpha or paired-chain data. Most TCR sequences were seen in very few donors, while some public TCRs were found in many individuals. Correlated functional status among segregating V segments might be attributable to linkage disequilibrium, but an unknown experimental factor could not be ruled out. In an earlier analysis of about 600 of the donors, most TCR beta V segments appeared in productive rearrangements about 87% or about 30% of the time, broadly matching IMGT annotations. The earlier analysis of 587 of the donors excluded 15 to 20 rarely observed V segments, including chromosome 9 orphons, because counts were too low. In a later analysis, HLA-associated TCR beta chains showed more clonal expansion and lower generation probabilities than non-associated chains that were equally common. CMV serostatus was the only immune exposure information available for the cohort. The authors suggested that the approach could potentially be generalized to other disease states and immunological phenotypes. In a later genetic analysis, a missense DCLRE1C variant was associated with V-gene and J-gene trimming of TCR beta chains, and the association was replicated in an independent cohort. Because HLA typing was unavailable for some donors at each locus, only the typed subset was used in association tests. Specific HLA alleles were associated with more than 15,000 TCR beta sequences at a false discovery rate of 0.05 in a later analysis. In a later genetic analysis, fewer N-insertions in productive TCRs were reported among donors in an Asian-associated ancestry cluster than the roughly 700-donor mean. The classifier was reported to diagnose cytomegalovirus status with high specificity and sensitivity in both the original and validation cohorts. When HLA alleles, especially DR and DQ, strongly co-occurred, attributing TCR associations to individual alleles was difficult. A later analysis found that TCR association rates varied across HLA loci, with DRB1 alleles showing the most associated TCRs and HLA-C alleles the fewest. According to a later analysis, parvovirus B19, influenza, CMV and Epstein-Barr virus appeared linked to several top co-occurrence clusters. Roughly uniform sequencing depth across donors was assumed in presence/absence analyses, although this assumption may not hold. A further reported finding was that TCR beta sequences accurately predicted the HLA-A and HLA-B alleles for most subjects in the first cohort. A few of the identified cytomegalovirus-associated TCR beta chains were confirmed in vitro to be specific for cytomegalovirus antigens. According to a later analysis, most CMV-associated TCR beta chains appeared to be HLA-restricted, and the HLA associations seemed to be driven largely by CMV exposure. The sequencing pipeline was judged likely to have produced a cluster of highly shared sequence variants as a technical artifact.

Notes on this clone: Its target antigen remains unknown. The input lacks base qualities; no much larger clone sits a single base away.

The cohort was made up of several hundred healthy bone marrow donors. At the time of sampling, every cohort member was nominally healthy, though immune exposures that went unrecorded were likely present. The donor tested CMV seropositive and was one of the 289 seropositive cohort members. Each donor provided a peripheral blood sample, and peripheral blood mononuclear cells were used for TCR beta sequencing. Genomic DNA extraction from the blood cell samples was performed with the Qiagen DNeasy Blood Extraction Kit. The library was generated by the immunoSEQ multiplex PCR assay. The multiplex PCR relied on a mix of 60 forward primers for TCR Vbeta segments and 13 reverse primers for TCR Jbeta segments. The CDR3 region of rearranged TCR beta genes was amplified from genomic DNA with a multiplex PCR assay. The Illumina HiSeq System was used to sequence the amplified TCR beta libraries as 87-base-pair reads. Turning to the authors' computational methods: A later analysis tallied approximately 87 million unique TCR beta chains across the 700 or so repertoires, and about 10 million of those chains were shared by two or more donors. Raw reads were error-corrected and collapsed into unique sequences with a nearest-neighbor algorithm that merged closely related sequences to remove PCR and sequencing errors. CDR3 sequences were aligned to IMGT reference sequences to assign V, D and J gene segments. For a sequence to be retained, a match of at least six nucleotides to both a V gene segment and a J gene segment was required. A rearrangement counted as productive if the CDR3 had no stop codons and remained in frame with V and J, and every other rearrangement counted as non-productive. Following IMGT convention, CDR3 was defined as the stretch from the second conserved V-encoded cysteine to the conserved J-encoded phenylalanine. The earlier analysis of 500 to 650 of the donors excluded any sequence lacking an unambiguous match to a single V gene segment. In an earlier analysis of several hundred of the donors, V segments were called functional above 56.7% productive rearrangements and were called segregating when the between-donor standard deviation exceeded 5%. A statistical classification framework was developed to diagnose cytomegalovirus status using the catalog of TCR beta chain sequences. In a later analysis, TCR nucleotide sequences were compared against IMGT/GENE-DB human TR gene sequences so that V and J genes could be assigned. A later analysis assigned CDR3 sequences and most-parsimonious VDJ recombination scenarios with the TCRdist pipeline. In a later analysis, each TCR beta chain was defined by its CDR3 amino acid sequence together with its V-gene family, and reads without a unique V-gene family were excluded. To address suspected cross-contamination and a sequencing artifact, a later analysis removed over 500 highly shared, low-generation-probability nucleotide sequences. In a later analysis, a clonal expansion index for each public chain was calculated from normalized within-repertoire ranks of inferred template counts. Generation probabilities in a later analysis came from a VDJ recombination model fitted to out-of-frame rearrangements, and those results were checked against IGoR. A later analysis scored TCR-TCR, TCR-HLA and TCR-CMV co-occurrence with hypergeometric tests, applying a repertoire-size bias correction to TCR pairs. A later analysis estimated false discovery rates by permuting HLA or CMV assignments 20 times. In a later analysis, co-occurring TCRs were grouped with DBSCAN, and TCRdist sequence similarity was added when clustering was performed within HLA-allele-positive subsets. Co-occurrence clustering excluded repertoires with fewer than 30,000 or more than 120,000 public chains, plus five with anomalous nucleotide sharing. Imported from immuneACCESS, the table was reduced by TCRdb to in-frame sequences with V and J called. These copies leave out some clones; in studies compared against another copy, an unresolved V gene accounts for under half, and the cause of the remainder is not known. For V, J and clone size, that table is used; D and trimming come from the DNA. The sample table lists just under 95,000 clones, 70% to 90% of them with a count of one. The ten largest clones take up 5.6% of the sample.

The sequenced sample was PBMCs. The sequence derives from a woman aged 18-30 years in good health and CMV-seropositive.

The DNA is TGTGCCAGTAGTATCGGTCCGCAGACTACCTACGAGCAGTACTTC. It specifies CASSIGPQTTYEQYF. This chain joins TRBV19 to TRBJ2-7; 5 matching bases give a weak D call of TRBD2. From cysteine to phenylalanine, the CDR3 is 15 amino acids long. Here the CDR3 DNA is all that survives: 45 bases in frame from base 1. V sheds 3 bases and J sheds 2 bases, leaving 14 bases between their ends. Reading the germline V gene (reference sequence) gives CDR1 LNHDA and CDR2 SQIVND.